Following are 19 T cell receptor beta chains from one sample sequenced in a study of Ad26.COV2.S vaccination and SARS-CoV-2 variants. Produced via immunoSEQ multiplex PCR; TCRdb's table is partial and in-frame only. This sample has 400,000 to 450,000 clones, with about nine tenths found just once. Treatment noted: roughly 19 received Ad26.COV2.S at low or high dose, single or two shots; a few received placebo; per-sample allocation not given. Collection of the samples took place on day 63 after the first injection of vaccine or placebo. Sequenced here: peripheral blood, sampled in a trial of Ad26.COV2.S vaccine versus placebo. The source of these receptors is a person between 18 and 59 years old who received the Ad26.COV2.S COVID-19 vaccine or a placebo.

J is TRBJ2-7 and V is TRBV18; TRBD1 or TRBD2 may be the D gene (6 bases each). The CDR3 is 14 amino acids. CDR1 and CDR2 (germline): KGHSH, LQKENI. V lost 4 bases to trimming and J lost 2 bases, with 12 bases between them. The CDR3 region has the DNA TGTGCCAGCTCACGGGGGGCCCAAACCTACGAGCAGTACTTC. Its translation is CASSRGAQTYEQYF.

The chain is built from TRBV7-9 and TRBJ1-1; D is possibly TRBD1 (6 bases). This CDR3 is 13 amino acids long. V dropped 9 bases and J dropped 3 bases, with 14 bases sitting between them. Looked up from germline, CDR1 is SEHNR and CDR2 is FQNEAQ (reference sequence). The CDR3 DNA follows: TGTGCCAGTAGGGAGGGGGAGTACACTGAAGCTTTCTTT. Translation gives CASREGEYTEAFF.

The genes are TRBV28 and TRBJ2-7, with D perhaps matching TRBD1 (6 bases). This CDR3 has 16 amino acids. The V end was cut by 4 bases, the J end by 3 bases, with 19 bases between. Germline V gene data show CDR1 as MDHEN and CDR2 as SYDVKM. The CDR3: CASSSPPGAGDYEQYF. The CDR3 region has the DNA TGTGCCAGCAGTTCCCCTCCAGGGGCCGGGGACTACGAGCAGTACTTC.

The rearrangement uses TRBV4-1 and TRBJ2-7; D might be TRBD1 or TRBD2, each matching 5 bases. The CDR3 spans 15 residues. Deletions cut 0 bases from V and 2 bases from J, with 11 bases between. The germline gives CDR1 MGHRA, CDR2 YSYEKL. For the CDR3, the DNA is TGCGCCAGCAGCCAAGAAGGGGACGGAACCTACGAGCAGTACTTC. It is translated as CASSQEGDGTYEQYF.

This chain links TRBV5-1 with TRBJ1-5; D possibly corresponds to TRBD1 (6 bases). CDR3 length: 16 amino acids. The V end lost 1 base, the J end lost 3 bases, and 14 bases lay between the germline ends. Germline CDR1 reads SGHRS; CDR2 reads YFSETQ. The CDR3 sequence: CASSLLPGQHNQPQHF. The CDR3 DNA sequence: TGCGCCAGCAGCTTGCTCCCCGGACAGCACAATCAGCCCCAGCATTTT. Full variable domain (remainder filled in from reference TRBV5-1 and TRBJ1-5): KAGVTQTPRYLIKTRGQQVTLSCSPISGHRSVSWYQQTPGQGLQFLFEYFSETQRNKGNFPGRFSGRQFSNSRSEMNVSTLELGDSALYLCASSLLPGQHNQPQHFGDGTRLSIL.

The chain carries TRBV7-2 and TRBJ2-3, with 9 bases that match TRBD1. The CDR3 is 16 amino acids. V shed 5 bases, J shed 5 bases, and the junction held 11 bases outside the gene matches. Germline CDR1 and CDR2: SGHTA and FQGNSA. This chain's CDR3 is CASSPGQGRILDTQYF. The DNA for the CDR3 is TGTGCCAGCAGCCCTGGACAGGGGAGGATCTTAGATACGCAGTATTTT.

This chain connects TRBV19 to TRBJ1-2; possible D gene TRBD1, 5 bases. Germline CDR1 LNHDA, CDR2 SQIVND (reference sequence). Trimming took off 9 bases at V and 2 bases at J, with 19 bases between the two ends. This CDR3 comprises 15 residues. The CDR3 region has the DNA TGTGCCAGCAGAGGGAAGGACACGCTAAACTATGGCTACACCTTC. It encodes CASRGKDTLNYGYTF.

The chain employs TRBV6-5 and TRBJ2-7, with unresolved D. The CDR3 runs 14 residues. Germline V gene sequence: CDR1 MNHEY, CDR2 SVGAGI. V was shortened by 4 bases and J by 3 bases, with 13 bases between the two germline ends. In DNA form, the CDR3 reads TGTGCCAGCAGTTCCTGGAGTGGGGACTACGAGCAGTACTTC. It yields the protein CASSSWSGDYEQYF.

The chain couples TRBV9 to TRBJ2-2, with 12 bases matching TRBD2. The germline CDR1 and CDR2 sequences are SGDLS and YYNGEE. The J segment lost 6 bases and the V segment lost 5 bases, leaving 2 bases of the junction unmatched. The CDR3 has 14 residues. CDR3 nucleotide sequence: TGTGCCAGCAGTGGACTAGCGGGATCCGGGGAGCTGTTTTTT. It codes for CASSGLAGSGELFF.

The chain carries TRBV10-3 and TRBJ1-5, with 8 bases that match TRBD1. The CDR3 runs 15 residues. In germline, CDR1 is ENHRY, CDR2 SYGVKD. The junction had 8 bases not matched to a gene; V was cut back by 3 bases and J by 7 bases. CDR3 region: CAISEGGTGGQPQHF. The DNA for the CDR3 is TGTGCCATCAGTGAAGGCGGGACAGGCGGCCAGCCCCAGCATTTT.

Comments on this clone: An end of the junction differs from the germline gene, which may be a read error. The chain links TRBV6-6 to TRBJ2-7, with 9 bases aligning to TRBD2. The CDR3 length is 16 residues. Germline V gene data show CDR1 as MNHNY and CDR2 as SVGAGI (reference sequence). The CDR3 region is CASSNSLAGYSYEQYF. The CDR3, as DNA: TGTGCCAGCAGTAACTCGCTAGCGGGGTACTCCTACGAGCAGTACTTC.

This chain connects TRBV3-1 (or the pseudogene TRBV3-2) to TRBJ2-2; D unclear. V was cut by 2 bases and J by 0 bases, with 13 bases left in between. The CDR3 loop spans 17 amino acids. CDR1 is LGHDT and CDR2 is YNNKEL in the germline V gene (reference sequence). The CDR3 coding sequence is TGTGCCAGCAGCCAATATTTCCTGGTTCCGAACACCGGGGAGCTGTTTTTT. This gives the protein CASSQYFLVPNTGELFF.

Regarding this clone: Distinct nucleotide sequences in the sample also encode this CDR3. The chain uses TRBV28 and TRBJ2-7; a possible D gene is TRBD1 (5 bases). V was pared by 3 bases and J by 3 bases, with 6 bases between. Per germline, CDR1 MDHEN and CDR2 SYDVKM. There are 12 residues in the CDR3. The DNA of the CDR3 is TGTGCCAGCAGTTTCCAGGGCTACGAGCAGTACTTC. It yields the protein CASSFQGYEQYF.

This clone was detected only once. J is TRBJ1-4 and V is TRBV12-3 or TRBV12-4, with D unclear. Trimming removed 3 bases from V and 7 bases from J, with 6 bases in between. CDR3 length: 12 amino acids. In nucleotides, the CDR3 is TGTGCCAGCAGTTTGTGGATTGAAAAACTGTTTTTT. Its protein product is CASSLWIEKLFF.

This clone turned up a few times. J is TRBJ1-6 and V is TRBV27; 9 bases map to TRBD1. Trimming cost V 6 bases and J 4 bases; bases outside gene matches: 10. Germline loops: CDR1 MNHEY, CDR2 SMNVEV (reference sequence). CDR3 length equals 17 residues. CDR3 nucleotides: TGTGCCAGCAGGCATACAGGGGGCGCGGGGTATAATTCACCCCTCCACTTT. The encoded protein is CASRHTGGAGYNSPLHF.

CDR3 sequence reads: CASSSRQGLNTGELFF. The DNA of the CDR3 is TGTGCCAGCAGCTCTCGACAGGGCCTTAACACCGGGGAGCTGTTTTTT. The chain links TRBV11-3 to TRBJ2-2; TRBD1 aligns across 7 bases. Trimming removed 4 bases from V and 2 bases from J; junction bases left unmatched: 7. There are 16 residues in the CDR3. Germline V gives CDR1 SGHNT, CDR2 YENEEA.

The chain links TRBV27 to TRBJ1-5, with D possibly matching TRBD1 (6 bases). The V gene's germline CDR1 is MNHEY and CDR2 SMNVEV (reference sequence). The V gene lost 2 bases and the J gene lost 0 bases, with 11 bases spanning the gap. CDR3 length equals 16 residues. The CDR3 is CASSLGQPYSNQPQHF. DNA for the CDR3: TGTGCCAGCAGTTTAGGACAGCCATATAGCAATCAGCCCCAGCATTTT.

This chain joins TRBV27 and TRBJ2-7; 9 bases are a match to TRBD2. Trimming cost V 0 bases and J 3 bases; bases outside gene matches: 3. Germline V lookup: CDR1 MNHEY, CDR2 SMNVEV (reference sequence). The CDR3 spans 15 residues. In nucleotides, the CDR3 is TGTGCCAGCAGTTTATCGGGACTAGCTATCTACGAGCAGTACTTC. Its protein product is CASSLSGLAIYEQYF.

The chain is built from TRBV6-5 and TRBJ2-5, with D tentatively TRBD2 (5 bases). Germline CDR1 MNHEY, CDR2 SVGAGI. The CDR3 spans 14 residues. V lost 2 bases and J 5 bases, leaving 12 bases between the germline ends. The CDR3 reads CASSYDGPGETQYF. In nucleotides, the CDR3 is TGTGCCAGCAGTTACGACGGTCCGGGGGAGACCCAGTACTTC.